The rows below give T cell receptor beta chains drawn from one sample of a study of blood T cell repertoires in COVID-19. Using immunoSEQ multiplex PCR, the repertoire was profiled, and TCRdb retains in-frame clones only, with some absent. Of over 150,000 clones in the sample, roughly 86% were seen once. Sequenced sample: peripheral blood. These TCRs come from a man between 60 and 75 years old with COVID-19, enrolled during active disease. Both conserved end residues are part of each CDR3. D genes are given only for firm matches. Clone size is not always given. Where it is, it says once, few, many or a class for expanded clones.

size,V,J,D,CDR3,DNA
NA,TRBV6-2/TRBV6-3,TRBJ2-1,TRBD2,CASSGRTSGTTYNEQFF,TGTGCCAGCAGTGGACGAACTAGCGGAACCACCTACAATGAGCAGTTCTTC
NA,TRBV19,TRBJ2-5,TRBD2,CASSGGLAGGETQYF,TGTGCCAGTAGTGGGGGACTAGCGGGAGGGGAGACCCAGTACTTC
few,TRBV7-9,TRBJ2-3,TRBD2,CASSLAPSGGKADTQYF,TGTGCCAGCAGCTTAGCACCTAGCGGGGGGAAGGCAGATACGCAGTATTTT
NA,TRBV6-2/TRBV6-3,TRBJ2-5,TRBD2,CASSKAGDRGTQYF,TGTGCCAGCAGTAAAGCGGGGGACCGAGGGACCCAGTACTTC
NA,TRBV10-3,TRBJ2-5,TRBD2,CAISDPLAGETQYF,TGTGCCATCAGTGACCCTTTAGCGGGAGAGACCCAGTACTTC
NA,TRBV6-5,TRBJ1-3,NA,CASRKTGTSGNTIYF,TGTGCCAGCAGGAAGACAGGCACCTCTGGAAACACCATATATTTT
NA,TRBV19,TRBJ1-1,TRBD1,CASTRRTGNTEAFF,TGTGCCAGTACCCGCCGGACAGGGAACACTGAAGCTTTCTTT
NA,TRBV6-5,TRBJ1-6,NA,CASSYGQGRNSPLHF,TGTGCCAGCAGTTATGGGCAGGGTCGGAATTCACCCCTCCACTTT
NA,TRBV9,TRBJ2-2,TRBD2,CASSGGLAGGATGELFF,TGTGCCAGCAGCGGGGGACTAGCGGGAGGGGCCACCGGGGAGCTGTTTTTT
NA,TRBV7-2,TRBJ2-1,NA,CASSLRASGGNEQFF,TGTGCCAGCAGCCTACGGGCCTCAGGCGGGAATGAGCAGTTCTTC
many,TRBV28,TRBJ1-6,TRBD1,CASNYRDSSDPPLHF,TGTGCCAGCAACTACCGGGACAGTAGTGATCCACCCCTCCACTTT
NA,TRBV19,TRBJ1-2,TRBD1,CASSIPGQDYGYTF,TGTGCCAGTAGTATACCCGGACAGGACTATGGCTACACCTTC
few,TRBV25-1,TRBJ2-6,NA,CASRAGDGGANVLTF,TGTGCCAGCAGGGCAGGGGACGGTGGGGCCAACGTCCTGACTTTC
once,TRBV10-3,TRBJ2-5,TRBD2,CAISQTSGKETQYF,TGTGCCATCAGTCAGACTAGCGGTAAAGAGACCCAGTACTTC
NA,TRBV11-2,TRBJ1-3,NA,CASSFSVFSGNTIYF,TGTGCCAGCAGCTTCTCGGTTTTCTCTGGAAACACCATATATTTT
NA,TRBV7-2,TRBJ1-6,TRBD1,CASSPRDSYSPLHF,TGTGCCAGCAGCCCACGGGACAGCTATTCACCCCTCCACTTT
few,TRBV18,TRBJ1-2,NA,CASSPPTGHGYTF,TGTGCCAGCTCACCACCGACAGGACATGGCTACACCTTC
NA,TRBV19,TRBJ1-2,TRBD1,CASRGTGVRANYGYTF,TGTGCCAGTAGGGGGACAGGGGTACGGGCTAACTATGGCTACACCTTC
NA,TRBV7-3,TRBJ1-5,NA,CARTHQPQHF,TGTGCCCGCACTCATCAGCCCCAGCATTTT
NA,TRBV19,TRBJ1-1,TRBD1,CASSSPGQYMNTEAFF,TGTGCCAGCAGTTCGCCGGGACAGTACATGAACACTGAAGCTTTCTTT
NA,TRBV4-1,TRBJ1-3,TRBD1,CASSGQGLKNTIYF,TGCGCCAGCAGCGGACAGGGTTTAAAGAACACCATATATTTT
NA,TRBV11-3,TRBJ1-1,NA,CASSLGAQAFTEAFF,TGTGCCAGCAGCTTAGGCGCACAGGCCTTCACTGAAGCTTTCTTT
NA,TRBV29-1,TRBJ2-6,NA,CSVGTGSGANVLTF,TGCAGCGTTGGTACAGGGTCTGGGGCCAACGTCCTGACTTTC
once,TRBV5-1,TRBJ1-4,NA,CASSFQRDQGEKLFF,TGCGCCAGCAGCTTTCAAAGGGATCAGGGAGAAAAACTGTTTTTT
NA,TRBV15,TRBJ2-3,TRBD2,CATSREKRGPSTQYF,TGTGCCACCAGCAGAGAAAAGCGGGGGCCAAGTACGCAGTATTTT
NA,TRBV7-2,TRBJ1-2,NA,CASSRIEGQGYTF,TGTGCCAGCAGCCGTATCGAGGGTCAAGGCTACACCTTC
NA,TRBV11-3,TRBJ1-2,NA,CASSLDSSGYGYTF,TGTGCCAGCAGCTTAGATTCTTCGGGGTATGGCTACACCTTC
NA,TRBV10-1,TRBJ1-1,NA,CPGGCMNTEAFF,TGCCCCGGAGGTTGCATGAACACTGAAGCTTTCTTT
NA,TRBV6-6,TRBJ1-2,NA,CASTLTGTSGYTF,TGTGCCAGCACACTTACCGGGACTAGTGGCTACACCTTC
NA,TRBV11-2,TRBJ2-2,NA,CASSLSLTGELFF,TGTGCCAGCAGCCTCAGTTTAACCGGGGAGCTGTTTTTT
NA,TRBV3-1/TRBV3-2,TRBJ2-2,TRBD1,CASSPPTGTGELFF,TGTGCCAGCAGCCCGCCGACAGGGACCGGGGAGCTGTTTTTT
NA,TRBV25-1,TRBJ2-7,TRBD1,CASSGFGQGGYEQYF,TGTGCCAGCAGTGGTTTTGGACAGGGGGGCTACGAGCAGTACTTC
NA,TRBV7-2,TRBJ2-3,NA,CASTFTVVDTQYF,TGTGCCAGCACCTTTACAGTAGTGGATACGCAGTATTTT
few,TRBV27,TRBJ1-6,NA,CASSYYDNSPLHF,TGTGCCAGCAGTTACTACGATAATTCACCCCTCCACTTT
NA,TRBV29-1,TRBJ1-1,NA,CSVSWSSTEAFF,TGCAGCGTTTCATGGAGTAGCACTGAAGCTTTCTTT
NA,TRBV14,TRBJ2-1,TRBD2,CASRSSGRAIFRNEQFF,TGTGCCAGTAGATCTAGCGGGAGGGCCATATTTAGGAATGAGCAGTTCTTC
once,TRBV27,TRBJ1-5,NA,CASSLRGSNQPQHF,TGTGCCAGCAGTTTAAGGGGTAGCAATCAGCCCCAGCATTTT
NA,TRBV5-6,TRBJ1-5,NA,CASSLSRGLSNQPQHF,TGTGCCAGCAGCTTGTCCCGGGGTTTGAGCAATCAGCCCCAGCATTTT
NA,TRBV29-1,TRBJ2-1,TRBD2,CSVEDIPLAGDYNEQFF,TGCAGCGTTGAAGATATCCCCCTAGCGGGAGACTACAATGAGCAGTTCTTC
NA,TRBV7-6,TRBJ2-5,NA,CASSLTSPPETQYF,TGTGCCAGCAGTCTGACATCCCCCCCGGAGACCCAGTACTTC
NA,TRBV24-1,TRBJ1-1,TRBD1,CATSDPRQGASTEAFF,TGTGCCACCAGTGATCCAAGACAGGGGGCGAGCACTGAAGCTTTCTTT
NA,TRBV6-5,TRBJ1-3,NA,CASSYRRQYSGNTIYF,TGTGCCAGCAGTTACCGAAGACAATACTCTGGAAACACCATATATTTT
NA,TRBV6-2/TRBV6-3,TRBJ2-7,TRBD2,CASSTRLAGLSYEQYF,TGTGCCAGCAGTACAAGACTAGCGGGTTTATCCTACGAGCAGTACTTC
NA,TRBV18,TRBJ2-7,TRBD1,CASSEIGRGLYEQYF,TGTGCCAGCTCAGAAATCGGCAGGGGGCTTTACGAGCAGTACTTC
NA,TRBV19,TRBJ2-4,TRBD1,CASSTGQGVRNIQYF,TGTGCCAGTAGCACGGGACAGGGGGTTAGGAACATTCAGTACTTC
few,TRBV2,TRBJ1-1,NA,CASIGGAGTEAFF,TGTGCCAGCATTGGGGGGGCAGGCACTGAAGCTTTCTTT
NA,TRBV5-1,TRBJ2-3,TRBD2,CASSLTLAGGTDTQYF,TGCGCCAGCAGCTTGACCCTAGCGGGGGGCACAGATACGCAGTATTTT
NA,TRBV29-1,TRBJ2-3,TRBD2,CSVLREADTQYF,TGCAGCGTTCTGCGGGAGGCAGATACGCAGTATTTT